The next 2 T cell receptor beta chains were all read from a single sample in a study of T cells in Graves' hyperthyroidism and ophthalmopathy. RNA transcripts yielded amplified TCR beta CDR3 regions. Researchers ran a first-round RT-PCR on the TCR CDR3 using the HTBI primer set. TCRdb analysed the multiplex PCR reads with MiXCR anew, one entry per CDR3 protein. Of 600,000 or so distinct CDR3 sequences detected, approximately 15% appear once; the ten largest clones hold around 12%. The sample comprised blood. The receptor source for this set is a woman aged 45-65 years with Graves' ophthalmopathy.

This clonotype was observed at least ten times. The chain joins TRBV6-1 to TRBJ1-1, with D unresolved. Germline V gene data show CDR1 as MNHNS and CDR2 as SASEGT. The V and J ends lost 6 bases and 2 bases respectively, with 10 bases between them. The CDR3 extends over 13 amino acids. This CDR3 is CASSFDINTEAFF. CDR3 DNA: TGTGCCAGCAGCTTCGACATAAACACTGAAGCTTTCTTT.

This clonotype was counted ten times or more. The chain uses TRBV28 and TRBJ2-5; the match to TRBD1 covers 7 bases. Germline V CDR1 and CDR2: MDHEN, SYDVKM. This CDR3 has 14 amino acids. J lost 1 base, V lost 6 bases, and 5 bases had no gene match. The CDR3 nucleotides are TGTGCCAGCAGCTCCGGGACAGTCCAAGAGACCCAGTACTTC. Amino acids: CASSSGTVQETQYF.